This T cell receptor (beta chain) appears in the sequencing data of a study of T cell repertoires in cytomegalovirus infection (dated by TCRdb to the late 2010s). Some background on the complete study: The peptide stimulations were aimed at well-studied HLA-B-restricted epitopes as well as recently identified HLA-C-restricted CMV epitopes, whose presentation resists viral immunomodulation. Donor HLA type was relevant to the analysis, because carriage of CMV infection together with the matching HLA type was indicated by public TCR beta signatures. General conclusions and limits of the study: Cumulative frequency of public TCR beta family members discriminated carriers of CMV infection plus the relevant HLA type in this cohort and an independent 352-donor cohort. In the ex vivo response, HLA-C-restricted CMV-specific TCR beta clonotypes were dominant, and in two of eight donors the single most frequent clonotype came from this HLA-C-restricted group.

The label giving this sample's treatment or condition can be read as: in vitro stimulation with specific CMV peptide epitopes to enrich CMV-specific T cells. The data were produced on an Illumina HiSeq 1500. Using fastp trimming at Q25 and MiXCR clonotype assembly, TCRdb reanalyzed the public sequencing data and kept in-frame beta chains. Here each entry gathers all rows of one CDR3 protein and keeps the most common genes and DNA. The sample contains some 920,000 distinct CDR3 sequences, approximately 31% of them found a single time. 13% of the sample lies in the top ten. About this clonotype: Its antigen specificity is not known. Nothing much larger sits one base from this clone, and base qualities are not available.

The TCR sequence derives from a human donor in good health (CMV status not recorded). Some clones in this sample may be carry-over from other donors' samples. The sequencing used cultured CD8+ T cells from PBMCs, collected from culture after CMV antigen stimulation.

This receptor has the CDR3 CASSLDQGLAKNIQYF. The DNA sequence is TGTGCCAGCAGCTTGGACCAGGGACTAGCCAAAAACATTCAGTACTTC. The chain is assembled from TRBV5-5 and TRBJ2-4; a tentative D call is TRBD2 (6 bases match). V drops 0 bases and J drops 0 bases, leaving 10 bases in between. The CDR3, cysteine through phenylalanine, is 16 amino acids long. The CDR3 DNA has 48 bases and is translated from base 1. Per the germline V gene (reference sequence), SGHKS is the CDR1 and YYEKEE is the CDR2.